Listed below are T cell receptor beta chains from one sample, sequenced in a study of low-dose radiotherapy and immunotherapy resistance in tumors. Using its own MiXCR run on the reads, TCRdb lists one record per CDR3 protein. The sample has 80,000 to 90,000 distinct CDR3 sequences, about a sixth seen once. Sample: PBMCs, taken before treatment. The receptor source for this set is a male donor with prostate cancer. Both conserved end residues are part of each CDR3. The D gene is left open where the match is weak. Rows give clone size only sometimes, using once, few, many, or a class for an expanded clone.

d_call,clone_size,v_call,cdr3_length,j_call,cdr3_aa,cdr3_nt
TRBD1,many,TRBV6-6,14,TRBJ1-5,CASSLGQANQPQHF,TGTGCCAGCAGTCTTGGACAGGCTAATCAGCCCCAGCATTTT
-,few,TRBV2,14,TRBJ2-3,CASSATGLTDTQYF,TGTGCCAGCAGTGCTACAGGGTTGACAGATACGCAGTATTTT
-,once,TRBV28,15,TRBJ1-1,CASSLSERMNTEAFF,TGTGCCAGCAGTTTATCTGAGCGGATGAACACTGAAGCTTTCTTT
TRBD1,many,TRBV7-4,17,TRBJ2-2,CASSVFGQDPTTGELFF,TGTGCCAGCAGTGTTTTCGGACAGGACCCCACCACCGGGGAGCTGTTTTTT
-,-,TRBV6-2/TRBV6-3,13,TRBJ2-3,CASSYASSDTQYF,TGTGCCAGCAGTTACGCGTCTTCAGATACGCAGTATTTT
-,many,TRBV2,13,TRBJ2-3,CASSWDFTDTQYF,TGTGCCAGCAGTTGGGACTTCACAGATACGCAGTATTTT
TRBD1,many,TRBV20-1,15,TRBJ1-5,CSASELTGGAQPQHF,TGCAGTGCTAGTGAGTTGACAGGGGGAGCTCAGCCCCAGCATTTT
TRBD1,-,TRBV5-1,15,TRBJ2-7,CASSLEGAKTYEQYF,TGCGCCAGCAGCTTGGAGGGGGCGAAAACCTACGAGCAGTACTTC
TRBD1,many,TRBV2,17,TRBJ2-7,CASVPGQGVAGSYEQYF,TGTGCCAGCGTTCCGGGACAGGGGGTCGCGGGGTCCTACGAGCAGTACTTC
-,-,TRBV6-5,14,TRBJ2-6,CAARQVSGANVLTF,TGTGCCGCCCGACAGGTCTCTGGGGCCAACGTCCTGACTTTC
TRBD1,many,TRBV25-1,16,TRBJ1-4,CASSEDRDSKNEKLFF,TGTGCCAGCAGTGAAGACAGGGACAGTAAGAATGAAAAACTGTTTTTT
TRBD2,many,TRBV7-2,15,TRBJ2-1,CASSAAGGQYNEQFF,TGTGCCAGCAGCGCCGCGGGGGGGCAATACAATGAGCAGTTCTTC
TRBD1,many,TRBV20-1,14,TRBJ1-4,CSARRQGQNEKLFF,TGCAGTGCTAGACGACAGGGTCAGAATGAAAAACTGTTTTTT
-,many,TRBV19,13,TRBJ2-7,CASSMGPAYEQYF,TGTGCCAGTAGTATGGGACCCGCCTACGAGCAGTACTTC
-,few,TRBV27,15,TRBJ2-3,CASSTWGTKGDTQYF,TGTGCCAGCAGTACCTGGGGGACCAAGGGCGATACGCAGTATTTT
TRBD1,many,TRBV12-3/TRBV12-4,16,TRBJ2-5,CASSLPGTGGRETQYF,TGTGCCAGCAGTTTACCCGGGACAGGGGGTCGGGAGACCCAGTACTTC
TRBD2,-,TRBV5-1,16,TRBJ2-1,CASSLGSGDYYNEQFF,TGCGCCAGCAGCTTGGGTAGCGGGGACTACTACAATGAGCAGTTCTTC
TRBD1,many,TRBV20-1,16,TRBJ2-2,CSARVPGTENTGELFF,TGCAGTGCTAGAGTCCCAGGGACAGAGAACACCGGGGAGCTGTTTTTT
-,-,TRBV7-2,14,TRBJ1-2,CASSLSGANYGYTF,TGTGCCAGCAGCTTAAGTGGGGCTAACTATGGCTACACCTTC
TRBD2,-,TRBV9,14,TRBJ2-7,CASSPRTSRIEQYF,TGTGCCAGCAGCCCCCGGACTAGCCGGATTGAGCAGTACTTC
-,many,TRBV5-6,16,TRBJ2-7,CASSSSPGPSRAEQYF,TGTGCCAGCAGCTCCAGCCCCGGACCTAGTAGAGCCGAGCAGTACTTC
-,-,TRBV13,10,TRBJ1-2,CASQAYGYTF,TGTGCCAGCCAGGCCTATGGCTACACCTTC
TRBD1,many,TRBV4-2,15,TRBJ1-2,CASSQLKGQGEGNTF,TGTGCCAGCAGCCAGCTTAAGGGACAGGGTGAAGGTAACACCTTC
TRBD2,many,TRBV5-4,14,TRBJ2-7,CASSLDGTSDRKYF,TGTGCCAGCAGCTTGGATGGGACTAGCGATCGTAAGTACTTC
TRBD1,many,TRBV7-9,16,TRBJ1-3,CASTPETGGLGNTIYF,TGTGCCAGCACTCCAGAGACAGGGGGCTTAGGAAACACCATATATTTT
-,-,TRBV5-1,15,TRBJ1-6,CASSLDARGNSPLHF,TGCGCCAGCAGCTTGGACGCCCGAGGGAATTCACCCCTCCACTTT
-,-,TRBV5-1,16,TRBJ2-1,CASSPGSVGPRDEQFF,TGCGCCAGCAGCCCCGGATCGGTTGGGCCCCGGGATGAGCAGTTCTTC
-,many,TRBV12-3/TRBV12-4,13,TRBJ2-3,CASSGGSTDTQYF,TGTGCCAGCAGCGGCGGGAGCACAGATACGCAGTATTTT
-,many,TRBV5-1,13,TRBJ1-1,CASSLVAGTEAFF,TGTGCCAGCAGCTTGGTAGCGGGCACTGAAGCTTTCTTT
TRBD2,-,TRBV12-3/TRBV12-4,13,TRBJ2-5,CASKRGTQETQYF,TGTGCCAGCAAGCGGGGGACCCAAGAGACCCAGTACTTC
TRBD1,many,TRBV3-1,16,TRBJ2-1,CASSQDLGGADNEQFF,TGTGCCAGCAGCCAAGATTTAGGGGGCGCGGACAATGAGCAGTTCTTC
-,many,TRBV6-2/TRBV6-3,16,TRBJ1-5,CASSYPGRRSNQPQHF,TGTGCCAGCAGTTACCCGGGACGCCGTAGCAATCAGCCCCAGCATTTT
-,many,TRBV5-4,13,TRBJ2-5,CASSWPGGETQYF,TGTGCCAGCAGCTGGCCCGGCGGAGAGACCCAGTACTTC
TRBD1,many,TRBV3-1,16,TRBJ2-3,CASSQGVRGRLNTQYF,TGTGCCAGCAGCCAAGGTGTCAGGGGGAGACTTAATACGCAGTATTTT
-,many,TRBV7-2,15,TRBJ2-1,CASSLDRGGYNEQFF,TGTGCCAGCAGCTTAGATCGTGGCGGCTACAATGAGCAGTTCTTC
-,many,TRBV3-1,12,TRBJ1-5,CASSQAGQPQHF,TGTGCCAGCAGCCAAGCGGGTCAGCCCCAGCATTTT
-,many,TRBV3-1,15,TRBJ1-1,CASSPDLTGNTEAFF,TGTGCCAGCAGCCCCGACTTAACAGGGAACACTGAAGCTTTCTTT
-,-,TRBV29-1,11,TRBJ1-2,CSVEDRLGYTF,TGCAGCGTTGAAGATCGTTTGGGCTACACCTTC
TRBD1,many,TRBV29-1,13,TRBJ1-4,CSVGRGPDEKLFF,TGCAGCGTGGGGAGGGGGCCGGATGAAAAACTGTTTTTT
TRBD1,many,TRBV5-5,18,TRBJ2-2,CASSLGVRGLVGTGELFF,TGTGCCAGCAGCTTGGGTGTCAGGGGGCTAGTCGGCACCGGGGAGCTGTTTTTT
-,many,TRBV14,16,TRBJ2-3,CASSFRLGEGTDTQYF,TGTGCCAGCAGCTTCCGACTGGGAGAAGGCACAGATACGCAGTATTTT
-,many,TRBV3-1,11,TRBJ1-1,CASSGGTEAFF,TGTGCCAGCAGCGGGGGGACTGAAGCTTTCTTT
TRBD1,many,TRBV7-9,13,TRBJ1-5,CASSYRGSQPQHF,TGTGCCAGCAGTTACAGGGGGTCCCAGCCCCAGCATTTT
TRBD1,many,TRBV7-8,14,TRBJ2-1,CASSWTGAYNEQFF,TGTGCCAGCAGCTGGACAGGGGCCTACAATGAGCAGTTCTTC
-,many,TRBV7-2,13,TRBJ2-7,CASSLVLVGEQYF,TGTGCCAGCAGCTTAGTATTAGTCGGCGAGCAGTACTTC
-,many,TRBV18,13,TRBJ2-7,CASSGDLTYEQYF,TGTGCCAGCTCGGGGGACCTGACCTACGAGCAGTACTTC
-,few,TRBV30,14,TRBJ1-3,CAWREGYSGNTIYF,TGTGCCTGGAGGGAGGGTTACTCTGGAAACACCATATATTTT
-,many,TRBV6-5,16,TRBJ2-6,CASSYFRPSGANVLTF,TGTGCCAGCAGTTACTTCCGGCCCTCTGGGGCCAACGTCCTGACTTTC